These 20 T cell receptor beta chains came from one sample sequenced in a study of blood T cell repertoires in COVID-19. Sequencing used immunoSEQ multiplex PCR; TCRdb keeps in-frame clones, though not all of them. In the table there are around 82,000 clones, 70% to 90% of which are singletons. Material: peripheral blood. The origin of the receptors is a man aged 65 to 85 with active or convalescent COVID-19.

The V call is TRBV13, the J call TRBJ2-7; 13 bases line up with TRBD2. The CDR3 length is 15 residues. Germline trimming cut 4 bases from V and 3 bases from J; bases unmatched to any gene: 3. CDR1 and CDR2 (germline): PRHDT, FYEKMQ (reference sequence). The CDR3: CASSYRTSGGYEQYF. In nucleotides, the CDR3 is TGTGCCAGCAGCTACCGGACTAGCGGGGGCTACGAGCAGTACTTC.

The chain recombines TRBV11-2 with TRBJ2-7; tentatively, D is TRBD1 (6 bases). This CDR3 is 12 amino acids long. Trimming took off 4 bases at V and 2 bases at J, with 6 bases between the two ends. Per the germline V gene, CDR1 is SGHAT and CDR2 is FQNNGV. CDR3 nucleotides: TGTGCCAGCAGCTGGACAGCCTACGAGCAGTACTTC. Protein sequence: CASSWTAYEQYF.

V gene TRBV7-2 combines with J gene TRBJ2-7, with a weak D call TRBD2 (5 bases). Germline-derived CDR1 and CDR2 are SGHTA and FQGNSA. Trimming took 6 bases from V and 6 from J, leaving 18 bases between them. The length of the CDR3 is 14 residues. The DNA of the CDR3 is TGTGCCAGCAGTCCGGGATTCGCGTCGGGCGAGCAGTACTTC. Amino acids: CASSPGFASGEQYF.

The table lists this clone with a few counts. The chain carries TRBV4-1 and TRBJ2-1, with 7 bases lining up with TRBD1. V was clipped by 0 bases and J by 5 bases; unmatched bases: 4. Per the germline V gene, CDR1 is MGHRA and CDR2 is YSYEKL. The CDR3 totals 15 residues. The CDR3 here is CASSQDPGQNNEQFF. CDR3 DNA sequence: TGCGCCAGCAGCCAAGACCCGGGACAGAACAATGAGCAGTTCTTC.

The V gene is TRBV9, the J gene TRBJ2-5; D uncertain. The CDR3 contains 14 residues. Germline-derived CDR1 and CDR2 are SGDLS and YYNGEE. V was pared by 5 bases and J by 4 bases, with 15 bases between. The CDR3 reads CASSLSPGGETQYF. The CDR3 nucleotides are TGTGCCAGCAGTCTCAGCCCGGGTGGAGAGACCCAGTACTTC.

CDR3 bases: TGTGCCAGCAGCCCCGGGTCCCCTTTGGAGCAGTACTTC. Its translation: CASSPGSPLEQYF. The chain couples TRBV7-9 to TRBJ2-7; D gene unclear. V lost 5 bases to trimming and J lost 7 bases, with 15 bases between them. This CDR3 has 13 amino acids. Germline V gene sequence: CDR1 SEHNR, CDR2 FQNEAQ (reference sequence).

This chain links TRBV29-1 with TRBJ2-3; maybe TRBD2 (6 bases). V was cut by 2 bases and J by 3 bases, with 12 bases left in between. CDR3 length equals 14 residues. The germline CDR1 and CDR2 sequences are SQVTM and ANQGSEA. As DNA, the CDR3 is TGCAGCGTTGAACTAGCCGGGGGAACAGATACGCAGTATTTT. Its translation is CSVELAGGTDTQYF.

The V gene is TRBV4-1, the J gene TRBJ2-3; a weak D match, TRBD1 (6 bases). Trimming shortened V by 4 bases and J by 2 bases, and 10 bases separated the two germline ends. There are 14 residues in the CDR3. The germline V gene has CDR1 MGHRA and CDR2 YSYEKL. CDR3 DNA sequence: TGCGCCAGCAGCCTGGACAGCCTCACAGATACGCAGTATTTT. This encodes CASSLDSLTDTQYF.

This chain connects TRBV7-3 to TRBJ2-5; TRBD2 matches at 9 bases. Looked up from germline, CDR1 is SGHTA and CDR2 is FQGTGA. This CDR3 is 15 amino acids long. V gave up 1 base and J gave up 2 bases; unmatched junction bases: 2. The CDR3 bases are TGTGCCAGCAGCTTAAGAGCGGGGGGACAAGAGACCCAGTACTTC. Translated, it gives CASSLRAGGQETQYF.

The gene calls are TRBV29-1 and TRBJ1-4; D is unresolved. Trimming took 5 bases from V and 6 from J, leaving 10 bases between them. The CDR3 covers 12 residues. The V gene's germline CDR1 is SQVTM and CDR2 ANQGSEA. CDR3 nucleotide sequence: TGCAGCGTTATAACCGCGGATGAAAAACTGTTTTTT. Translating gives CSVITADEKLFF.

This chain links TRBV11-3 with TRBJ2-1, with 9 bases that match TRBD1. Germline CDR1 SGHNT, CDR2 YENEEA. Trimming removed 5 bases from V and 4 bases from J; junction bases left unmatched: 6. This CDR3 has 15 amino acids. CDR3 amino acids: CASSPGQGLYNEQFF. CDR3 DNA sequence: TGTGCCAGCAGCCCGGGACAGGGCCTTTACAATGAGCAGTTCTTC.

V usage is TRBV19 and J usage is TRBJ1-5, with D possibly TRBD1 on 6 matching bases. The V end lost 6 bases, the J end lost 2 bases, and 14 bases lay between the germline ends. CDR3 length: 15 residues. Germline lookup yields CDR1 LNHDA and CDR2 SQIVND (reference sequence). The CDR3 DNA is TGTGCCAGTAGGTGGGACAACGGAGGCAATCAGCCCCAGCATTTT. The encoded protein is CASRWDNGGNQPQHF.

The genes are TRBV2 and TRBJ2-7, with TRBD1 matching 9 bases. Germline V gene sequence: CDR1 SNHLY, CDR2 FYNNEI. The CDR3 extends over 15 amino acids. Trimming cost V 4 bases and J 0 bases; bases outside gene matches: 4. The CDR3 region is CASSGTGDFSYEQYF. CDR3 sequence (DNA): TGTGCCAGCAGTGGGACAGGGGATTTCTCCTACGAGCAGTACTTC. The full variable domain, its missing parts supplied by reference TRBV2 and TRBJ2-7, is EPEVTQTPSHQVTQMGQEVILRCVPISNHLYFYWYRQILGQKVEFLVSFYNNEISEKSEIFDDQFSVERPDGSNFTLKIRSTKLEDSAMYFCASSGTGDFSYEQYFGPGTRLTVT.

CDR3 sequence reads: CASSVTGYEQYF. The DNA for the CDR3 is TGTGCCAGCAGTGTGACTGGCTACGAGCAGTACTTC. V is TRBV2 and J is TRBJ2-7; D ambiguous. Germline V CDR1 and CDR2: SNHLY, FYNNEI. This CDR3 region has 12 residues. The V end was cut by 4 bases, the J end by 3 bases, with 7 bases between.

This chain joins TRBV30 and TRBJ2-7, with 11 bases identical to TRBD1. The CDR3 consists of 13 residues. Trimming took 2 bases from V and 6 from J; bases not matched to a gene: 3. Germline values: CDR1 GTSNPN, CDR2 SVGIG (reference sequence). For the CDR3, the DNA is TGTGCCTGGAGTTACGGGACAGGGGGCGAGCAGTACTTC. Its protein product is CAWSYGTGGEQYF.

The count of this clone is one. J is TRBJ1-2 and V is TRBV7-2; 7 bases line up with TRBD1. Germline trimming cut 6 bases from V and 7 bases from J; bases unmatched to any gene: 11. The CDR3 runs to 14 residues. In germline, CDR1 is SGHTA, CDR2 FQGNSA. CDR3: CASRPRQGSIGYTF. The CDR3 nucleotides read TGTGCCAGCAGACCAAGACAGGGCAGCATTGGCTACACCTTC.

The chain combines TRBV14 with TRBJ1-2; the D gene is possibly TRBD1 (6 bases). The CDR3 loop spans 14 amino acids. Germline V gene sequence: CDR1 SGHDN, CDR2 FVKESK. The V end lost 1 base, the J end lost 6 bases, and 12 bases lay between the germline ends. The CDR3 sequence is CASSQATTGDGYTF. For the CDR3, the DNA is TGTGCCAGCAGCCAAGCAACGACAGGAGATGGCTACACCTTC.

The V call is TRBV2, the J call TRBJ1-4; no clear D. From germline, CDR1 is SNHLY and CDR2 FYNNEI. V lost 2 bases and J lost 8, with 3 bases in between. The CDR3 is 11 residues long. The CDR3 reads CASSEQEKLFF. The CDR3 DNA reads TGTGCCAGCAGTGAACAGGAAAAACTGTTTTTT.

V is TRBV28 and J is TRBJ2-1; 8 positions agree with TRBD1. Losses at the gene ends were 7 bases for V and 2 bases for J; bases not matched to a gene: 7. The CDR3 is 15 residues long. Germline V gene data show CDR1 as MDHEN and CDR2 as SYDVKM. This CDR3 reads CASKPGGSTYNEQFF. As DNA, the CDR3 is TGTGCCAGCAAGCCAGGGGGCAGTACCTACAATGAGCAGTTCTTC.

The chain is built from TRBV5-1 and TRBJ2-2; 9 nucleotides agree with TRBD1. Germline V CDR1 and CDR2: SGHRS, YFSETQ. J was trimmed by 1 base and V by 6 bases; bases with no gene match: 16. This CDR3 spans 19 amino acids. CDR3 sequence: CASTRRDRDYLGNTGELFF. As DNA, the CDR3 is TGCGCCAGCACCCGCCGGGACAGGGACTACTTAGGGAACACCGGGGAGCTGTTTTTT.